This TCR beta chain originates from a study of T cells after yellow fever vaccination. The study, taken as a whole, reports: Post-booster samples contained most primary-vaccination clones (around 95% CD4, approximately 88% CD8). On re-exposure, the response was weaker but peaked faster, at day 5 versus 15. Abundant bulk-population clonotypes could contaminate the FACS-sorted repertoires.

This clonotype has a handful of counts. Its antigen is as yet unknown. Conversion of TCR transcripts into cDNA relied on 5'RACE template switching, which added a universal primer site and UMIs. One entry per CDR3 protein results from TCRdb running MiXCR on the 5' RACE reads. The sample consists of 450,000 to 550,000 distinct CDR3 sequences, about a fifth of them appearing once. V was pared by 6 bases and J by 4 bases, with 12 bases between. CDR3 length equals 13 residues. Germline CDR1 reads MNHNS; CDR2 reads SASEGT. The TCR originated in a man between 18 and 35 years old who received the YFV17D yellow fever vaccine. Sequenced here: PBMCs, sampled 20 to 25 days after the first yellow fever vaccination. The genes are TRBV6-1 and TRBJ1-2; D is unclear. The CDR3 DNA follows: TGTGCCAGCAGACCCCTGGACGGCTATGGCTACACCTTC. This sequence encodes CASRPLDGYGYTF.